The T cell receptor beta chain under discussion was sequenced for a study of blood T cell repertoires in COVID-19. Looking at the study overall: Samples came from the United States, Italy and Spain, spanning acute and convalescent COVID-19. PBMCs, B-cell-depleted T cells, or T cells were the source of the cDNA or gDNA that made up the material.

In the authors' methods: Reference gene primer amplification in the assay estimated nucleated cell counts. Using immunoSEQ multiplex PCR, the repertoire was profiled, and TCRdb retains in-frame clones only, with some absent. The V and J calls and clone size are taken from that table; D and trimming were inferred from the DNA. The table records about 230,000 clones, 84% of them present only once. CDR3 length equals 14 residues. Germline loops: CDR1 MGHDK, CDR2 SYGVNS. V lost 5 bases and J 5 bases, leaving 15 bases between the germline ends. The chain is built from TRBV25-1 and TRBJ1-2; D call uncertain. Input material: peripheral blood. This sequence originates from a middle-aged man who had recovered from COVID-19. As DNA, the CDR3 is TGTGCCAGCAGTCCTGGGAACGCGGGGTATGGCTACACCTTC. It yields the protein CASSPGNAGYGYTF.